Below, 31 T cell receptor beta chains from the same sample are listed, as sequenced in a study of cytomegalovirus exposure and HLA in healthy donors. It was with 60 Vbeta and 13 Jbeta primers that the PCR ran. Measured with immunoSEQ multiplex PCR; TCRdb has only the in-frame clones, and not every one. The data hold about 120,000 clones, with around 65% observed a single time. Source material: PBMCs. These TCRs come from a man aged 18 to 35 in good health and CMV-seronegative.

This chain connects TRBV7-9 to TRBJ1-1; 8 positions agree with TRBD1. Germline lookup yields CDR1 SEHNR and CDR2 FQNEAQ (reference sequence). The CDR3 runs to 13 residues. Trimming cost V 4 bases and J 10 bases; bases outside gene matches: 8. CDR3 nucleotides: TGTGCCAGCAGCTCTCAGGGGGCTCAGGGAGCTTTCTTT. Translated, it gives CASSSQGAQGAFF.

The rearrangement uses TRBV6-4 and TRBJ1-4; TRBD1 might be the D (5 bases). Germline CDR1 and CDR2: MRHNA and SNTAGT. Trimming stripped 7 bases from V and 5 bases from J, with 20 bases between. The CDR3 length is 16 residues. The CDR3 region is CASTSGRVARNEKLFF. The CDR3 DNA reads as TGTGCCAGCACCTCTGGCAGGGTGGCTCGAAATGAAAAACTGTTTTTT.

The CDR3 bases are TGTGCCAGCACACCTACTGGCGGCTATGGCTACACCTTC. This sequence encodes CASTPTGGYGYTF. V is TRBV9 and J is TRBJ1-2, with unresolved D. The germline CDR1 and CDR2 sequences are SGDLS and YYNGEE. The CDR3 has 13 residues. V dropped 6 bases and J dropped 4 bases, with 13 bases sitting between them.

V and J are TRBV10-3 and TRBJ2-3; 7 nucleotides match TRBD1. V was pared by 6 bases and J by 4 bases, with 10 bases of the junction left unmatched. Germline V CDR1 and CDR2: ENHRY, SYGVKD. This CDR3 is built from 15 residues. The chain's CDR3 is CAIRATGIGPDTQYF. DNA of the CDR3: TGTGCCATCAGGGCGACAGGGATTGGCCCAGATACGCAGTATTTT.

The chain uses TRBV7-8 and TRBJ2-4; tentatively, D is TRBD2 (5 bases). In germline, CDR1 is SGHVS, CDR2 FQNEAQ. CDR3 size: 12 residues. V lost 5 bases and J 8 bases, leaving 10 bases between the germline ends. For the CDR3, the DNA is TGTGCCAGCAGCCTCACCGGGGACATTCAGTACTTC. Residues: CASSLTGDIQYF.

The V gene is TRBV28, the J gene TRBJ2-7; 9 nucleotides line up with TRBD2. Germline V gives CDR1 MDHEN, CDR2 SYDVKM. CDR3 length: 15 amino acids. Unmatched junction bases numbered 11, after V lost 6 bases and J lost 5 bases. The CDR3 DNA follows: TGTGCCAGCAGGGACAGTAGCGGGAGCTGGCACGAGCAGTACTTC. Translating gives CASRDSSGSWHEQYF.

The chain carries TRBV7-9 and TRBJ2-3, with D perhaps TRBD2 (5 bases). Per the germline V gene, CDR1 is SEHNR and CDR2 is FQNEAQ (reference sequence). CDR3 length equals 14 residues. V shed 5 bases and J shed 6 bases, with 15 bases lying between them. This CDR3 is CASSEGHFDDTQYF. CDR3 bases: TGTGCCAGCAGCGAGGGCCACTTTGACGATACGCAGTATTTT. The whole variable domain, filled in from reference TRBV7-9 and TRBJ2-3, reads DTGVSQNPRHKITKRGQNVTFRCDPISEHNRLYWYRQTLGQGPEFLTYFQNEAQLEKSRLLSDRFSAERPKGSFSTLEIQRTEQGDSAMYLCASSEGHFDDTQYFGPGTRLTVL.

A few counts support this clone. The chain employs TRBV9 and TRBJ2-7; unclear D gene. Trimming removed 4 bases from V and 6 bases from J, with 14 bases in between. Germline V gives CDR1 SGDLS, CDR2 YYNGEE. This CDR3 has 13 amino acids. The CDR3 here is CASSLTVVSEQYF. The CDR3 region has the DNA TGTGCCAGCAGCCTCACCGTAGTAAGCGAGCAGTACTTC.

The CDR3 nucleotides read TGTGCCAGCACCAGGGACAGGGGTTACGAGCAGTACTTC. Residues: CASTRDRGYEQYF. This chain links TRBV6-1 with TRBJ2-7; 10 positions match TRBD1. Germline V CDR1 and CDR2: MNHNS, SASEGT. The CDR3 sequence is 13 residues long. Trimming took 7 bases from V and 4 from J; bases not matched to a gene: 4.

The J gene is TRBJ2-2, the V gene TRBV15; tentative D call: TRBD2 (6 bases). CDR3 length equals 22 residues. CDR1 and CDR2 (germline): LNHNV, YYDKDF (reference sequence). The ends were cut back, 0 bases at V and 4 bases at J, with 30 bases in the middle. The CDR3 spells CATSRDRFLAGTPWRGTGELFF. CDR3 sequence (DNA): TGTGCCACCAGCAGAGATCGATTCCTTGCGGGGACGCCTTGGAGGGGCACCGGGGAGCTGTTTTTT. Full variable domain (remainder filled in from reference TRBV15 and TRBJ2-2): DAMVIQNPRYQVTQFGKPVTLSCSQTLNHNVMYWYQQKSSQAPKLLFHYYDKDFNNEADTPDNFQSRRPNTSFCFLDIRSPGLGDTAMYLCATSRDRFLAGTPWRGTGELFFGEGSRLTVL.

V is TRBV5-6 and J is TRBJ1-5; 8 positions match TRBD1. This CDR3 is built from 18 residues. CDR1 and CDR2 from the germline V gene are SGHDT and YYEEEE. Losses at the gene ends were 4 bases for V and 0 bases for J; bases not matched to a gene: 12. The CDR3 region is CASSQNSGGIPSNQPQHF. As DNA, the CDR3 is TGTGCCAGCAGCCAGAATTCAGGGGGCATTCCTAGCAATCAGCCCCAGCATTTT. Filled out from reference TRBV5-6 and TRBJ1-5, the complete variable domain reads DAGVTQSPTHLIKTRGQQVTLRCSPKSGHDTVSWYQQALGQGPQFIFQYYEEEERQRGNFPDRFSGHQFPNYSSELNVNALLLGDSALYLCASSQNSGGIPSNQPQHFGDGTRLSIL.

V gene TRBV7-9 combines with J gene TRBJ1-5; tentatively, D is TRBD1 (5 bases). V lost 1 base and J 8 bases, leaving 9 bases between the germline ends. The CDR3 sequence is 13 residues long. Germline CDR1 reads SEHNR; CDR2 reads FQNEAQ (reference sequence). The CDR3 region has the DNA TGTGCCAGCAGCTTAGGTGGGGCAGAGCCCCAGCATTTT. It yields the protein CASSLGGAEPQHF.

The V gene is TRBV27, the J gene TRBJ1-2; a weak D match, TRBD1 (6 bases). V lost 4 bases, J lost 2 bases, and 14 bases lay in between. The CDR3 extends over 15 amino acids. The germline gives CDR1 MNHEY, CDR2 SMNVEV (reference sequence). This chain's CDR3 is CASSSIGTMNYGYTF. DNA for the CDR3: TGTGCCAGCAGTTCAATTGGGACAATGAACTATGGCTACACCTTC.

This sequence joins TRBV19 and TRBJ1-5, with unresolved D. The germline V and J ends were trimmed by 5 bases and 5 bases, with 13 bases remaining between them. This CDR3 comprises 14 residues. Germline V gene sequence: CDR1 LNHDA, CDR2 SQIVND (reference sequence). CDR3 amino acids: CASSPGGSDQPQHF. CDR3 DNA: TGTGCCAGTAGTCCGGGAGGGTCCGATCAGCCCCAGCATTTT.

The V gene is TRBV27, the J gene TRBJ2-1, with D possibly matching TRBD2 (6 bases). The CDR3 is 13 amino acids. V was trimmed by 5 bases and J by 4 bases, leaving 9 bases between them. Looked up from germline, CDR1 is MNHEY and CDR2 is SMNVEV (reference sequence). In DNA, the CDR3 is TGTGCCAGCAGTGATCGGGGGTACAATGAGCAGTTCTTC. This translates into CASSDRGYNEQFF.

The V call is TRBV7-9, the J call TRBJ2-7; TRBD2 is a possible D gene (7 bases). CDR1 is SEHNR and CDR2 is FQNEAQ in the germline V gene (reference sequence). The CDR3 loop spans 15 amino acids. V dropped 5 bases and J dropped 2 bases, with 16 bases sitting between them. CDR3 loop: CASSTGRGAAYEQYF. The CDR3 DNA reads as TGTGCCAGCAGCACCGGCCGGGGGGCAGCCTACGAGCAGTACTTC.

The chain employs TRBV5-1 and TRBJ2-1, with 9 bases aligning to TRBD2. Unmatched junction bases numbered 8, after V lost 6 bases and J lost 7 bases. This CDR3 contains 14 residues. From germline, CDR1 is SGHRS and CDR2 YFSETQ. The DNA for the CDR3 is TGCGCCAGCATGCGGGAGGGCCAAATTAATGAGCAGTTCTTC. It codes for CASMREGQINEQFF.

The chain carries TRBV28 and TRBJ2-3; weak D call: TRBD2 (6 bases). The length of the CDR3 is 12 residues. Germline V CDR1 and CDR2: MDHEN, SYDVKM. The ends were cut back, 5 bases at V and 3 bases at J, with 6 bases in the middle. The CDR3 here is CASSGGTDTQYF. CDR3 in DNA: TGTGCCAGCAGTGGGGGGACAGATACGCAGTATTTT.

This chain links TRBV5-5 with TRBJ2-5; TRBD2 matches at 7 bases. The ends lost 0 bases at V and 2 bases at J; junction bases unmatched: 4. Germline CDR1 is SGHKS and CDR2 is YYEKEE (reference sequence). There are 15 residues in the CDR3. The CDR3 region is CASSLGAGRQETQYF. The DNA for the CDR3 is TGTGCCAGCAGCTTGGGAGCGGGAAGGCAAGAGACCCAGTACTTC.

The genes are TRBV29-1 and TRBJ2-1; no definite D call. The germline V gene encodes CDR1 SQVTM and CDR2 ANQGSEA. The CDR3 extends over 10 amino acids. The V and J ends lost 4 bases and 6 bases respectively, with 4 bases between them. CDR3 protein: CSVGGNEQFF. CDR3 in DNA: TGCAGCGTTGGCGGCAATGAGCAGTTCTTC.

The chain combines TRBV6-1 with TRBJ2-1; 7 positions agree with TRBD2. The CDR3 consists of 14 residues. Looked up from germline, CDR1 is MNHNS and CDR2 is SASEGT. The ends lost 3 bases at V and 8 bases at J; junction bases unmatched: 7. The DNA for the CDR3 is TGTGCCAGCAGTGATTGGGGGGGGAGGGATGAGCAGTTCTTC. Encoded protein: CASSDWGGRDEQFF.

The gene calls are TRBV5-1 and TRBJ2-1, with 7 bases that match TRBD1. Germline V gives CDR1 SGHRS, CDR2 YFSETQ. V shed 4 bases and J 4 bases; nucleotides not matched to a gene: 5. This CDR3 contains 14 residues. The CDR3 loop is CASSPQGLYNEQFF. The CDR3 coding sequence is TGCGCCAGCAGCCCACAGGGGTTATACAATGAGCAGTTCTTC.

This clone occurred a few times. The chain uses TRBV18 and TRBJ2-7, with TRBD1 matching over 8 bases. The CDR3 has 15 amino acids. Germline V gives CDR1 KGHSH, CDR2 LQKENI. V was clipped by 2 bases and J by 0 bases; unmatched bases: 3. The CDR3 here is CASSPLGQVSYEQYF. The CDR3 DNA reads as TGTGCCAGCTCACCATTGGGACAGGTCTCCTACGAGCAGTACTTC. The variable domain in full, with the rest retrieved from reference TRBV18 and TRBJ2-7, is NAGVMQNPRHLVRRRGQEARLRCSPMKGHSHVYWYRQLPEEGLKFMVYLQKENIIDESGMPKERFSAEFPKEGPSILRIQQVVRGDSAAYFCASSPLGQVSYEQYFGPGTRLTVT.

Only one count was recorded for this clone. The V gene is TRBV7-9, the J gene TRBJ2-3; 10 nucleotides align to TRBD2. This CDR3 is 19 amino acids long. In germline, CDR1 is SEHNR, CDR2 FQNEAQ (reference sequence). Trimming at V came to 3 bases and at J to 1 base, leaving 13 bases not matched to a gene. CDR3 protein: CASSFSGGVTSSGTDTQYF. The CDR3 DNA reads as TGTGCCAGCAGCTTCAGCGGGGGGGTGACTAGTAGCGGCACAGATACGCAGTATTTT.

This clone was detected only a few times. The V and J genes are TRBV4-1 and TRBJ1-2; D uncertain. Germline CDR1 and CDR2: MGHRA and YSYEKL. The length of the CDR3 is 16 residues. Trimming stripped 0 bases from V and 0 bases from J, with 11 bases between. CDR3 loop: CASSQDWAEANYGYTF. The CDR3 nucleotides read TGCGCCAGCAGCCAAGATTGGGCTGAAGCTAACTATGGCTACACCTTC.

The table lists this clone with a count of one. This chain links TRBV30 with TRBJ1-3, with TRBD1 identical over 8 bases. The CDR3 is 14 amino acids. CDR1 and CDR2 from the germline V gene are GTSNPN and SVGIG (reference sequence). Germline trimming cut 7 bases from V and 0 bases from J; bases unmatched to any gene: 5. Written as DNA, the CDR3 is TGTGCCTTCAGGGGGCTCTACTCTGGAAACACCATATATTTT. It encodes CAFRGLYSGNTIYF. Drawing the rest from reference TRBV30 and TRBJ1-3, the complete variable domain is SQTIHQWPATLVQPVGSPLSLECTVEGTSNPNLYWYRQAAGRGLQLLFYSVGIGQISSEVPQNLSASRPQDRQFILSSKKLLLSDSGFYLCAFRGLYSGNTIYFGEGSWLTVV.

The CDR3 sequence is CANDSPDGETQYF. CDR3 sequence (DNA): TGTGCCAATGACTCCCCAGACGGAGAGACCCAGTACTTC. The chain uses TRBV5-7 and TRBJ2-5; D remains unclear. TRBV5-7 belongs to the ORF category, with a function that is uncertain. The V gene lost 9 bases and the J gene lost 4 bases, with 16 bases spanning the gap. This CDR3 has 13 residues.

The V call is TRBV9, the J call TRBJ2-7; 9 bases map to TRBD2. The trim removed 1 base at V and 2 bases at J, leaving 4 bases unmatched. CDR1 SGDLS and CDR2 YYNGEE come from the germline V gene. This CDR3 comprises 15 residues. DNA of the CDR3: TGTGCCAGCAGCGTACAAGCGGGGGGCCCCTACGAGCAGTACTTC. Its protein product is CASSVQAGGPYEQYF.

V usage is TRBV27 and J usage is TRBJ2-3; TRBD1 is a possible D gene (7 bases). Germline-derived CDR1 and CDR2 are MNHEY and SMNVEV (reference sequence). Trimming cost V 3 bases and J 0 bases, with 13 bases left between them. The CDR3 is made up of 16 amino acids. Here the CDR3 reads CASSFVTGTSTDTQYF. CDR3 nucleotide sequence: TGTGCCAGCAGTTTCGTGACAGGGACTAGCACAGATACGCAGTATTTT.

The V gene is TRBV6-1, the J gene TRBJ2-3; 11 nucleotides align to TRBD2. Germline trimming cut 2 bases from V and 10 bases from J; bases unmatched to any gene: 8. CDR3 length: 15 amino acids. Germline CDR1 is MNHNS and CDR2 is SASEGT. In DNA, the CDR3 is TGTGCCAGCAGTGAAAGGAGGCTAGCGGGGGGAGCGCAGTATTTT. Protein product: CASSERRLAGGAQYF.

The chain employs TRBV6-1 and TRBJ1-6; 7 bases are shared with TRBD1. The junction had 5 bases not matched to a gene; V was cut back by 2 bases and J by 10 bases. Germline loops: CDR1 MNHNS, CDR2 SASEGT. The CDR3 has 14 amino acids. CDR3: CASSERQGNSPLHF. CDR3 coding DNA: TGTGCCAGCAGTGAAAGACAGGGAAACTCACCCCTCCACTTT.